These 4 T cell receptor beta chains share one sample of origin, sequenced in a study of T cells in Graves' hyperthyroidism and ophthalmopathy. What was amplified from RNA transcripts were TCR beta CDR3 regions. Using the HTBI primer set, a first-round RT-PCR was run on the TCR CDR3. TCRdb ran MiXCR on the multiplex PCR reads and lists one entry per CDR3 protein. In the table there are about 400,000 distinct CDR3 sequences, 11% to 15% of which are singletons. The sample taken for sequencing was blood. The receptors were gathered from a middle-aged man with Graves' ophthalmopathy.

CDR3 region: CASSQSGTSTSEQFF. CDR3 in DNA: TGTGCCAGCAGCCAATCGGGGACTAGCACGAGTGAGCAGTTCTTC. This chain uses TRBV28 with TRBJ2-1; 9 nucleotides align to TRBD2. The CDR3 length is 15 residues. The germline V gene encodes CDR1 MDHEN and CDR2 SYDVKM. J lost 9 bases, V lost 6 bases, and 12 bases had no gene match.

In its sample, this clonotype was seen many times. This chain joins TRBV20-1 and TRBJ1-2, with D possibly matching TRBD1 (5 bases). Germline CDR1 DFQATT, CDR2 SNEGSKA (reference sequence). The CDR3 loop spans 13 amino acids. V lost 4 bases and J 2 bases, leaving 11 bases between the germline ends. In DNA form, the CDR3 reads TGCAGTGCTACCCGGGACGGAAACTATGGCTACACCTTC. It translates to CSATRDGNYGYTF.

This clonotype was detected only a few times. The J gene is TRBJ2-2, the V gene TRBV29-1; D possibly corresponds to TRBD1 (6 bases). This CDR3 has 12 residues. The germline V gene has CDR1 SQVTM and CDR2 ANQGSEA. Deletions cut 4 bases from V and 5 bases from J, with 8 bases between. The CDR3 here is CSVVQGTGELFF. CDR3 sequence (DNA): TGCAGCGTTGTGCAGGGGACCGGGGAGCTGTTTTTT.

A few counts support this clonotype. The V and J genes are TRBV5-1 and TRBJ1-2; D is uncertain. CDR1 and CDR2 (germline): SGHRS, YFSETQ. V shed 2 bases and J shed 4 bases, with 9 bases lying between them. This CDR3 is built from 13 residues. The DNA of the CDR3 is TGCGCCAGCAGCTTAGGACTGATCTATGGCTACACCTTC. It codes for CASSLGLIYGYTF.